Listed below are T cell receptor beta chains from one sample, sequenced in a study of blood T cell repertoires in COVID-19. The assay was immunoSEQ multiplex PCR, and TCRdb's table has in-frame clones only and misses some. Of about 200,000 clones in the sample, about 86% were seen once. Sequencing was carried out using PBMCs or T cells enriched from blood (not recorded which). These receptors were taken from a woman aged 40 to 55 with acute COVID-19. Both conserved end residues are part of each CDR3. The order of the fields is J gene, V gene, D gene, CDR3 DNA, CDR3 protein. D genes are given only for firm matches.

>TRBJ1-6|TRBV19|.
TGTGCCAGTAGTCTGGGGCCAGACAAGGACCTCCACTTT
CASSLGPDKDLHF
>TRBJ1-5|TRBV19|.
TGTGCCAGTAGTACCCCTAACAGGGTTGTGGAGAATCAGCCCCAGCATTTT
CASSTPNRVVENQPQHF
>TRBJ2-1|TRBV7-2|TRBD1
TGTGCCAGCAGCTCACAGGGGGCCCCCTACAATGAGCAGTTCTTC
CASSSQGAPYNEQFF
>TRBJ2-3|TRBV2|.
TGTGCCAGCAGTGAAGGGCCTTGGGATACGCAGTATTTT
CASSEGPWDTQYF
>TRBJ1-1|TRBV2|.
TGTGCCAGCCGGTTTGCGAACACTGAAGCTTTCTTT
CASRFANTEAFF
>TRBJ2-2|TRBV5-6|.
TGTGCCAGCAGCTTTGACAGGTTGAGGAACACCGGGGAGCTGTTTTTT
CASSFDRLRNTGELFF
>TRBJ2-2|TRBV4-2|TRBD2
TGTGCCAGCAGCCCCCTAACTAGCGGGCCCACCGGGGAGCTGTTTTTT
CASSPLTSGPTGELFF
>TRBJ2-5|TRBV5-6|.
TGTGCCAGCAGCCAAGACAGCCCGGCCCAGTACTTC
CASSQDSPAQYF
>TRBJ2-1|TRBV7-2|TRBD2
TGTGCCAGCAGCTTTACTAGCGGGGCCTTTAATGAGCAGTTCTTC
CASSFTSGAFNEQFF
>TRBJ1-2|TRBV7-9|TRBD1
TGTGCCAGCAGCTTAGACAGGGGGACTAACTATGGCTACACCTTC
CASSLDRGTNYGYTF
>TRBJ2-3|TRBV6-2/TRBV6-3|TRBD2
TGTGCCAGCAGCCCTGGACTAGCGGGACCGACAGATACGCAGTATTTT
CASSPGLAGPTDTQYF
>TRBJ2-1|TRBV11-3|TRBD2
TGTGCCAGCAGCTCCCGACTAGCGGGAGCCTACAATGAGCAGTTCTTC
CASSSRLAGAYNEQFF
>TRBJ2-1|TRBV9|.
TGTGCCAGCAGCGTAGCCAGCGGCTACTCCTACAATGAGCAGTTCTTC
CASSVASGYSYNEQFF
>TRBJ2-1|TRBV14|.
TGTGCCAGCAGCCAAGATCTATCGCCGGGCAATGAGCAGTTCTTC
CASSQDLSPGNEQFF